Following are 8 T cell receptor beta chains from one sample sequenced in a study of regulatory T cells in long-lasting Graves disease. The sample's time point: newly diagnosed GD, antithyroid drugs for less than 3 months. Extracted RNA from PBMCs served as the source of the TCR library. According to the study, TCR beta libraries were built with iRepertoire HTBI primers and CDR3-region Arm-PCR. TCRdb passed the multiplex PCR reads through MiXCR, listing each CDR3 protein once. The table has 300,000 to 400,000 distinct CDR3 sequences, approximately 15% seen once. The same sample was also studied in work on T cells in Graves' hyperthyroidism and ophthalmopathy.

Sequenced here: peripheral blood mononuclear cells (PBMCs), sampled at new diagnosis, from a patient treated with antithyroid drugs. Every receptor here comes from a man aged 40-49 years with Graves disease.

This clonotype appeared a few times. The chain couples TRBV11-2 to TRBJ2-3, with 12 bases matching TRBD2. Germline values: CDR1 SGHAT, CDR2 FQNNGV. There are 15 residues in the CDR3. With 8 bases clipped from V and 2 bases from J, the junction kept 5 bases outside the gene matches. This CDR3 reads CASFGLAGNTDTQYF. As DNA, the CDR3 is TGTGCCAGCTTCGGACTAGCGGGGAACACAGATACGCAGTATTTT.

In its sample, this clonotype was seen a few times. The chain uses TRBV7-9 and TRBJ2-5; 8 positions agree with TRBD1. Trimming cost V 2 bases and J 4 bases; bases outside gene matches: 6. CDR1 SEHNR and CDR2 FQNEAQ come from the germline V gene (reference sequence). CDR3 length equals 15 residues. Here the CDR3 reads CASSLSTGGIETQYF. The CDR3, as DNA: TGTGCCAGCAGCTTAAGCACAGGGGGAATAGAGACCCAGTACTTC.

This clonotype has at least ten counts. The chain couples TRBV6-1 to TRBJ1-1; weak D call: TRBD1 (5 bases). From germline, CDR1 is MNHNS and CDR2 SASEGT. Trimming removed 5 bases from V and 5 bases from J, with 15 bases in between. CDR3 length equals 14 residues. The CDR3 protein is CASSKAQGLTEAFF. For the CDR3, the DNA is TGTGCCAGCAGTAAGGCCCAGGGTCTAACTGAAGCTTTCTTT.

The V call is TRBV4-1, the J call TRBJ1-5, with a weak D call TRBD1 (5 bases). Between the trimmed V and J ends, which lost 3 bases and 5 bases, there was a span of 11 bases. The germline CDR1 and CDR2 sequences are MGHRA and YSYEKL. This CDR3 comprises 14 residues. This CDR3 reads CASSQGGSDQPQHF. The CDR3 DNA reads TGCGCCAGCAGCCAGGGGGGGTCTGATCAGCCCCAGCATTTT.

In the case of this clonotype: A much larger clone lies one base from this, so it may be a read error. The CDR3: CVSSFGQGADTDTQYF. The CDR3 nucleotides read TGTGTCAGCAGCTTTGGCCAGGGGGCCGACACAGATACGCAGTATTTT. The chain combines TRBV5-5 with TRBJ2-3; 8 bases match TRBD1. The germline CDR1 and CDR2 sequences are SGHKS and YYEKEE (reference sequence). This CDR3 contains 16 residues.

This clonotype was detected a few times. The rearrangement joins TRBV28 to TRBJ1-2; 10 positions match TRBD1. CDR1 and CDR2 from the germline V gene are MDHEN and SYDVKM. This CDR3 region has 13 residues. The CDR3 region is CAGSGTGDYGYTF. Here the CDR3 DNA reads TGTGCGGGTTCCGGGACAGGGGATTATGGCTACACCTTC.

On this clonotype itself: One end of the junction varies from germline; a read error may be responsible. V usage is TRBV12-5 and J usage is TRBJ1-5; 7 bases fit TRBD1. The germline gives CDR1 LGHNT, CDR2 FRNRAP. The CDR3 contains 15 residues. The CDR3: CANGTGQLRDQPQHF. In nucleotides, the CDR3 is TGTGCTAATGGTACGGGACAGCTTAGGGATCAGCCCCAGCATTTT.

This clonotype was seen only a few times. This chain uses TRBV13 with TRBJ1-5; D remains ambiguous. In germline, CDR1 is PRHDT, CDR2 FYEKMQ (reference sequence). The CDR3 runs to 13 residues. V gave up 0 bases and J gave up 10 bases, with 10 bases separating them. Written as DNA, the CDR3 is TGTGCCAGCAGCTTAGGGGTCCGGAATCCCCAGCATTTT. Translating it yields CASSLGVRNPQHF.